These T cell receptor beta chains were read from a single sample in a study of cytomegalovirus exposure and HLA in healthy donors. Measured with immunoSEQ multiplex PCR; TCRdb has only the in-frame clones, and not every one. The sample has about 200,000 clones, less than 90% seen once. Sequences were obtained from PBMCs. Receptors originate from a woman aged 18-29 years in good health and CMV-seronegative. Both conserved end residues are trimmed from each CDR3.

TRBJ1-1	TRBV6-5	13	ASSYDTRGNTEAF
TRBJ1-3	TRBV6-1	12	ASIPDNSGNTIY
TRBJ2-7	TRBV29-1	12	NRGGRRGLDEQY
TRBJ1-4	TRBV4-1	12	ASSPDFKNEKLF
TRBJ1-5	TRBV6-5	13	ASSSGTASNQPQH
TRBJ1-2	TRBV6-5	13	ASSPGTGGINGYT
TRBJ2-2	TRBV18	13	ASSRGQGVTGELF
TRBJ2-7	TRBV11-2	15	ASSLVRTGLGGHEQY
TRBJ2-7	TRBV6-1	12	ASSDIGVNYEQY
TRBJ2-1	TRBV30	15	AWSDDYIETSYNEQF